The clone carrying this T cell receptor (beta chain) was observed a few times. This record comes from a study of T cells in Graves' hyperthyroidism and ophthalmopathy. TCR beta CDR3 sequences were amplified from RNA transcripts. The TCR CDR3 first-round RT-PCR relied on the HTBI primer set. Using its own MiXCR run on the multiplex PCR reads, TCRdb lists one record per CDR3 protein. The sample has roughly 380,000 distinct CDR3 sequences, roughly 18% seen once. CDR1 is MNHEY and CDR2 is SVGEGT in the germline V gene. This CDR3 has 15 amino acids. The V gene lost 0 bases and the J gene lost 1 base, with 9 bases spanning the gap.

V is TRBV6-2 or TRBV6-3 and J is TRBJ2-5; perhaps TRBD2 as D (7 bases). The TCR originated in a woman between 40 and 55 years old with Graves' ophthalmopathy. Sequenced sample: blood. CDR3 region: CASSYSGGGQETQYF. The CDR3 region has the DNA TGTGCCAGCAGTTACTCGGGAGGGGGCCAAGAGACCCAGTACTTC.